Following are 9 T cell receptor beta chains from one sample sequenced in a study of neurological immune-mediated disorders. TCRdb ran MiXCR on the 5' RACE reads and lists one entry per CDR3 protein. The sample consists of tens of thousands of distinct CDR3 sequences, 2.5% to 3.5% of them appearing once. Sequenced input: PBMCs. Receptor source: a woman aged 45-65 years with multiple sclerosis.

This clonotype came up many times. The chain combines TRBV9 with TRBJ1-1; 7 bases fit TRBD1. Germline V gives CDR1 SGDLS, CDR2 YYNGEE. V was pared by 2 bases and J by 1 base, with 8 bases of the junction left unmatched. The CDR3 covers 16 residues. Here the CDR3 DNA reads TGTGCCAGCAGCGTGACAACAGGGGATGAGAACACTGAAGCTTTCTTT. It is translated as CASSVTTGDENTEAFF.

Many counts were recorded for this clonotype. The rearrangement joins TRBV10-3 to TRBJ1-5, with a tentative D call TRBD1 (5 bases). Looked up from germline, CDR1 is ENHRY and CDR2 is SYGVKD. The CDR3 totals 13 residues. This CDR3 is CATARDLNQPQHF. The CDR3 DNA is TGTGCGACCGCCCGGGACCTTAATCAGCCCCAGCATTTT.

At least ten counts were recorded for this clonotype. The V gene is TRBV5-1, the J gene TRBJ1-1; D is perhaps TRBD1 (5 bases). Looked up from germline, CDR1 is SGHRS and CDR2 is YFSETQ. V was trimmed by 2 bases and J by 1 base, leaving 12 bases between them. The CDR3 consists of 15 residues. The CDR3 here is CASSLAGTENTEAFF. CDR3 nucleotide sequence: TGCGCCAGCAGCTTAGCGGGGACGGAGAACACTGAAGCTTTCTTT.

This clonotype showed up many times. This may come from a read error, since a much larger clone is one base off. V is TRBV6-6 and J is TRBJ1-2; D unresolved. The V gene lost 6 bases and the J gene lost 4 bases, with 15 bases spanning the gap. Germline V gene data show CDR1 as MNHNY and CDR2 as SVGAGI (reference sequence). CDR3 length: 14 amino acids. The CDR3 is CASSEFKGVYGYTF. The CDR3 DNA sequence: TGTGCCAGCAGCGAATTTAAGGGAGTCTATGGCTACACCTTC.

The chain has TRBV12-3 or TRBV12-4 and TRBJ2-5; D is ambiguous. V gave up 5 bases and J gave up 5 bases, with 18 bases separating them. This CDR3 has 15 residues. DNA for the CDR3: TGTGCCAGCAGTCCTAGTTGGGGTTTACACGAGACCCAGTACTTC. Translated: CASSPSWGLHETQYF.

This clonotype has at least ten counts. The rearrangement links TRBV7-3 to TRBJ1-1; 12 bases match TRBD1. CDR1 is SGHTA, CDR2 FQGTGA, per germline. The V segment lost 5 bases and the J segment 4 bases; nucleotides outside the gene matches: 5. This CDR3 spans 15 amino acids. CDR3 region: CASSAGQGAFTEAFF. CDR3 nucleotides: TGTGCCAGCAGCGCGGGACAGGGGGCGTTCACTGAAGCTTTCTTT.

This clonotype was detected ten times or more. CDR3 nucleotide sequence: TGCGCCAGCAGCCGGGACAGGAGCTTGTCCTATGGCTACACCTTC. Its translation is CASSRDRSLSYGYTF. J is TRBJ1-2 and V is TRBV4-1, with TRBD1 matching over 8 bases. V shed 4 bases and J 4 bases; nucleotides not matched to a gene: 8. CDR3 length: 15 residues. Germline CDR1 reads MGHRA; CDR2 reads YSYEKL.

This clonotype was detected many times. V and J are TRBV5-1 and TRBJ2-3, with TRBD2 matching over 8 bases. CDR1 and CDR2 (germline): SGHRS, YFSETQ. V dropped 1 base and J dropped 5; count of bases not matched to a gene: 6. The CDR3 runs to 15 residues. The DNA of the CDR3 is TGCGCCAGCAGCTTGACGGGAGGGTCCGGAGATACGCAGTATTTT. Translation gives CASSLTGGSGDTQYF.

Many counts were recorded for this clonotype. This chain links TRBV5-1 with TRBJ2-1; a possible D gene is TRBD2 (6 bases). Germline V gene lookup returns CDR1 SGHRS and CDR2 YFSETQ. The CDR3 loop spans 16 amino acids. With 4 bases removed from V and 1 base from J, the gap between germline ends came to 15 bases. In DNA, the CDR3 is TGCGCCAGCAGCAGTAACCGGGACTTATCCTACAATGAGCAGTTCTTC. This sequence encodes CASSSNRDLSYNEQFF.